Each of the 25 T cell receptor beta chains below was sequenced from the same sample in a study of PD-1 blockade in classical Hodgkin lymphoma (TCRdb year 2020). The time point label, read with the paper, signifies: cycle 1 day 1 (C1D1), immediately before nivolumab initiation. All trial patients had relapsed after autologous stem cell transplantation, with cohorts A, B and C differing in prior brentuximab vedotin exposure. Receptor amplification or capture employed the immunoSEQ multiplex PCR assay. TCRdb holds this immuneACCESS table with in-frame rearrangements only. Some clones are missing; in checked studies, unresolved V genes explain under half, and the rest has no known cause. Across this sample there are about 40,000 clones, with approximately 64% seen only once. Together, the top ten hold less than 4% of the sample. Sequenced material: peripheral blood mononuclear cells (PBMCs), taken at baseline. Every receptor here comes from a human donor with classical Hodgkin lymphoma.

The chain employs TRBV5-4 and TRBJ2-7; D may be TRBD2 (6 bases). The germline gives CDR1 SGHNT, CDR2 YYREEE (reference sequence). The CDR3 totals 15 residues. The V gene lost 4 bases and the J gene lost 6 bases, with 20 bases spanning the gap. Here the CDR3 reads CASSAAEGLLGEQYF. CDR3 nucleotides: TGTGCCAGCAGCGCCGCCGAGGGACTTCTGGGCGAGCAGTACTTC.

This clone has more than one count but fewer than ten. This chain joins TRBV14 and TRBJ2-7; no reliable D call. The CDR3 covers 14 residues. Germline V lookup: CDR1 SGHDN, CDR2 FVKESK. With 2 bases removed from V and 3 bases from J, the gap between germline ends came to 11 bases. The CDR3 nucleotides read TGTGCCAGCAGCCAATCCGGCCTACTCTACGAGCAGTACTTC. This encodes CASSQSGLLYEQYF.

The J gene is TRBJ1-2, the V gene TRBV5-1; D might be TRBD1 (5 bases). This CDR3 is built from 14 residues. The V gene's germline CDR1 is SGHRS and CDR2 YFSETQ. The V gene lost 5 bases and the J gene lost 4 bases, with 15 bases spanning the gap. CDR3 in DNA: TGCGCCAGCAGTAAGGACCCCCAGGGCTATGGCTACACCTTC. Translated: CASSKDPQGYGYTF.

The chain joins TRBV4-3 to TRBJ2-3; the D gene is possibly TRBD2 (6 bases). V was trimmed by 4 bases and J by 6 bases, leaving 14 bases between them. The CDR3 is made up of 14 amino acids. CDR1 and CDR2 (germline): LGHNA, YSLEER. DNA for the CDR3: TGCGCCAGCAGCCTTGGGTTGGGGAGGGATACGCAGTATTTT. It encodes CASSLGLGRDTQYF.

CDR3 in amino acids: CASSSGMNLADTQYF. For the CDR3, the DNA is TGTGCCAGCAGTTCCGGGATGAACCTCGCAGATACGCAGTATTTT. The chain combines TRBV27 with TRBJ2-3, with D possibly TRBD2 on 5 matching bases. The CDR3 consists of 15 residues. CDR1 is MNHEY and CDR2 is SMNVEV in the germline V gene (reference sequence). The germline V and J ends were trimmed by 4 bases and 4 bases, with 15 bases remaining between them.

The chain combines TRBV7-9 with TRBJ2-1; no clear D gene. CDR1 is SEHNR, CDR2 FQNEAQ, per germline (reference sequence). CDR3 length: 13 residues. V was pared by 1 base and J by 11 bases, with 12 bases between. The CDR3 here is CASSLEGENQQFF. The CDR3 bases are TGTGCCAGCAGCTTAGAAGGTGAAAACCAGCAGTTCTTC.

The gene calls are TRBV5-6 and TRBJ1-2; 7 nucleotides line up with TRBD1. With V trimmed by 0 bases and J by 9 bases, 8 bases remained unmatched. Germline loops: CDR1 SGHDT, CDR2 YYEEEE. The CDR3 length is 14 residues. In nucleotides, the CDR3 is TGTGCCAGCAGCTTGGACAGGGGAGCTATGCGCTACACCTTC. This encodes CASSLDRGAMRYTF. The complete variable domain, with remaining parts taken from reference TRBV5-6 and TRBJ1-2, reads DAGVTQSPTHLIKTRGQQVTLRCSPKSGHDTVSWYQQALGQGPQFIFQYYEEEERQRGNFPDRFSGHQFPNYSSELNVNALLLGDSALYLCASSLDRGAMRYTFGSGTRLTVV.

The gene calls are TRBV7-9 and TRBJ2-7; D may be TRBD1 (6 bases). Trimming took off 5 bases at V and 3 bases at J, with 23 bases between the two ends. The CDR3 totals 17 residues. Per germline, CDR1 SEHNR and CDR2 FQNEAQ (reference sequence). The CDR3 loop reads CASSKPELPGHLYEQYF. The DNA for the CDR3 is TGTGCCAGCAGCAAGCCGGAGCTTCCGGGACACCTCTACGAGCAGTACTTC. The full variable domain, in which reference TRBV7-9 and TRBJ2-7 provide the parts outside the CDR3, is DTGVSQNPRHKITKRGQNVTFRCDPISEHNRLYWYRQTLGQGPEFLTYFQNEAQLEKSRLLSDRFSAERPKGSFSTLEIQRTEQGDSAMYLCASSKPELPGHLYEQYFGPGTRLTVT.

The CDR3 DNA reads TGTGCCATCAGTGACAGGGGCTCCGATCAGCCCCAGCATTTT. Amino acids: CAISDRGSDQPQHF. The V call is TRBV10-3, the J call TRBJ1-5; D is possibly TRBD1 (6 bases). The germline CDR1 and CDR2 sequences are ENHRY and SYGVKD. Trimming shortened V by 3 bases and J by 5 bases, and 11 bases separated the two germline ends. This CDR3 is built from 14 residues.

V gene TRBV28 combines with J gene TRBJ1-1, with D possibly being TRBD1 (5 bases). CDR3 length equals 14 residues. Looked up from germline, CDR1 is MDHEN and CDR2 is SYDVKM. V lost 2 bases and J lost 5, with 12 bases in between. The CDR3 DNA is TGTGCCAGCAGTTTACAGGGCTGGGGTACTGAAGCTTTCTTT. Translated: CASSLQGWGTEAFF.

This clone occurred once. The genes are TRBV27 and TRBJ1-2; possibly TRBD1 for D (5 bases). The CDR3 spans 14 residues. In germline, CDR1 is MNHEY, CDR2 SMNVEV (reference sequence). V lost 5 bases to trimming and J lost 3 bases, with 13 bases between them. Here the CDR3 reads CASSPRGTDYGYTF. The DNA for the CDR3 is TGTGCCAGCAGTCCCCGGGGCACGGACTATGGCTACACCTTC.

This CDR3 reads CASSLGTLLSGELFF. In nucleotides, the CDR3 is TGTGCCAGCAGCTTAGGCACATTATTGTCCGGGGAGCTGTTTTTT. The chain links TRBV7-6 to TRBJ2-2, with D unclear. Germline-derived CDR1 and CDR2 are SGHVS and FNYEAQ. V was cut by 1 base and J by 6 bases, with 12 bases left in between. This CDR3 is 15 amino acids long.

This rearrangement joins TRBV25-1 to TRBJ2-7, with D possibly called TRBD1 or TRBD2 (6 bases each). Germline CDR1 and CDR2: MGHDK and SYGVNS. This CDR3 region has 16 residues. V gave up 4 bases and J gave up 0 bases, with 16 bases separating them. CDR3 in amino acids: CASSADLPGASYEQYF. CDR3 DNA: TGTGCCAGCAGTGCGGACCTCCCGGGGGCCTCCTACGAGCAGTACTTC.

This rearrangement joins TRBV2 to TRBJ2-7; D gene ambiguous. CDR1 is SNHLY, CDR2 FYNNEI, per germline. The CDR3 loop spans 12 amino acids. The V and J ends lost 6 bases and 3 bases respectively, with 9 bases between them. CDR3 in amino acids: CASRALGYEQYF. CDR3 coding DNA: TGTGCCAGCAGAGCGCTCGGCTACGAGCAGTACTTC.

This CDR3 is CASSEGQMNTGELFF. CDR3 in DNA: TGTGCCAGCAGCGAGGGACAGATGAACACCGGGGAGCTGTTTTTT. This rearrangement joins TRBV5-6 to TRBJ2-2; 7 nucleotides match TRBD1. This CDR3 spans 15 amino acids. Losses at the gene ends were 4 bases for V and 1 base for J; bases not matched to a gene: 4. CDR1 and CDR2 from the germline V gene are SGHDT and YYEEEE.

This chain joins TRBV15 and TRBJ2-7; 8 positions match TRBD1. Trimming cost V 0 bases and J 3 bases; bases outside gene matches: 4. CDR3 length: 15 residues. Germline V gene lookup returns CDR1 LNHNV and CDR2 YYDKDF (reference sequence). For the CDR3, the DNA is TGTGCCACCAGCAGAGAACAGGGACAGGTCTACGAGCAGTACTTC. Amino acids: CATSREQGQVYEQYF.

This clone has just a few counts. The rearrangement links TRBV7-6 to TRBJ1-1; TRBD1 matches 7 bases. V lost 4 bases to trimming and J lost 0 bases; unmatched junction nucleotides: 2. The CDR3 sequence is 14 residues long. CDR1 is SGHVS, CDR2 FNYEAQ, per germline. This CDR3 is CASSSTGMNTEAFF. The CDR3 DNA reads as TGTGCCAGCAGCTCGACAGGGATGAACACTGAAGCTTTCTTT. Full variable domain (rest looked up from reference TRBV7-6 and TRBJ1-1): GAGVSQSPRYKVTKRGQDVALRCDPISGHVSLYWYRQALGQGPEFLTYFNYEAQQDKSGLPNDRFSAERPEGSISTLTIQRTEQRDSAMYRCASSSTGMNTEAFFGQGTRLTVV.

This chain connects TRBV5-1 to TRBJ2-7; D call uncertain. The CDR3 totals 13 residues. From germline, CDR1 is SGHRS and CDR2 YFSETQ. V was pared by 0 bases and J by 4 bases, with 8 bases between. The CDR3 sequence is CASSLEGRYEQYF. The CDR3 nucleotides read TGCGCCAGCAGCTTGGAGGGAAGGTACGAGCAGTACTTC.

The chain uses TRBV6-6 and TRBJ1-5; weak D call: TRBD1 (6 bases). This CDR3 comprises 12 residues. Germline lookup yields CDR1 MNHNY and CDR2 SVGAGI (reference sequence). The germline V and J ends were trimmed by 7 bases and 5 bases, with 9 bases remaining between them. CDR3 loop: CASKQGDQPQHF. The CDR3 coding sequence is TGTGCCAGCAAACAGGGAGATCAGCCCCAGCATTTT.

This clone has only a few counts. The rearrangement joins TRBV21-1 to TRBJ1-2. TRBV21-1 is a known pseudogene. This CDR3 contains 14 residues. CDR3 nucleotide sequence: TGTGCCAGCAGCAATTCTAGGGGGGCTGATGGCTACACCTTC. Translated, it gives CASSNSRGADGYTF.

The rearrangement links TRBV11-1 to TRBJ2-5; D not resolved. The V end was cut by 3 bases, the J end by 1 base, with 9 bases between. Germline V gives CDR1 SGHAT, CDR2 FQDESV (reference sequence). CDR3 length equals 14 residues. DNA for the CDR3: TGTGCCAGCAGCTTGCGGTCTGGCCAAGAGACCCAGTACTTC. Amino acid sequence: CASSLRSGQETQYF.

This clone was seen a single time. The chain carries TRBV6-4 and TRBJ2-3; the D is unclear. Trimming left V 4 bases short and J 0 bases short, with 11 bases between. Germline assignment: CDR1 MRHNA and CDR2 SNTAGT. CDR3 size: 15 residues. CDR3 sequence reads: CASSGGGASTDTQYF. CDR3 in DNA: TGTGCCAGCAGTGGAGGTGGAGCGAGCACAGATACGCAGTATTTT.

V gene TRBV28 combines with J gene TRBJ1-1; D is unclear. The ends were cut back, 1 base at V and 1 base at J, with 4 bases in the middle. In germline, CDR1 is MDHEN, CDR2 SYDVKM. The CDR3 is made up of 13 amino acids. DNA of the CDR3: TGTGCCAGCAGTTTATTAAGGAACACTGAAGCTTTCTTT. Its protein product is CASSLLRNTEAFF.

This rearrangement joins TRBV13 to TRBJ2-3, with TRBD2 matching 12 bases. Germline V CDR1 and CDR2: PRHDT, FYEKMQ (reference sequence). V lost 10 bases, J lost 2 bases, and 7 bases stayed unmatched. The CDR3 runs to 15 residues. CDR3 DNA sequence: TGTGCCACCAAAAGGACTAGCGGGACCACAGATACGCAGTATTTT. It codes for CATKRTSGTTDTQYF.

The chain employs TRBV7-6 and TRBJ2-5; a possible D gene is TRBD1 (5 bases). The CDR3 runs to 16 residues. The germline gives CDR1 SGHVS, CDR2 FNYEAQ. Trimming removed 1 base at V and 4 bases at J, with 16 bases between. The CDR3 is CASSLEGATDGETQYF. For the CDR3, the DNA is TGTGCCAGCAGCTTAGAAGGGGCGACGGACGGAGAGACCCAGTACTTC. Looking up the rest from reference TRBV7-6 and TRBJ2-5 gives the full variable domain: GAGVSQSPRYKVTKRGQDVALRCDPISGHVSLYWYRQALGQGPEFLTYFNYEAQQDKSGLPNDRFSAERPEGSISTLTIQRTEQRDSAMYRCASSLEGATDGETQYFGPGTRLLVL.